Listed here are 28 T cell receptor beta chains from one sample, sequenced in a study of cytomegalovirus exposure and HLA in healthy donors. This PCR relied on a set of 60 Vbeta primers and 13 Jbeta primers. Profiling relied on immunoSEQ multiplex PCR, and the TCRdb table lists in-frame clones only, not all of them. The sample includes about 130,000 clones, 17% of them seen just once. The sample was PBMCs. The source of these receptors is a female donor in good health and CMV-seropositive.

This clone was observed a handful of times. The V and J genes are TRBV5-6 and TRBJ2-7; 11 positions agree with TRBD1. Germline loops: CDR1 SGHDT, CDR2 YYEEEE. The CDR3 spans 14 residues. With 4 bases clipped from V and 6 bases from J, the junction kept 6 bases outside the gene matches. The CDR3, as DNA: TGTGCCAGCAGCCCGGGGACAGGGGGGGGCGAGCAGTACTTC. It encodes CASSPGTGGGEQYF.

A remark on this clone: The limits of the CDR3 on the DNA are not certain, so only TCRdb's listed CDR3 is given. This sequence joins TRBV6-1 and TRBJ2-7; no check of the table's D call, TRBD1, against the DNA was made. The CDR3 is made up of 11 amino acids, end residues included. CDR1 and CDR2 from the germline V gene are MNHNS and SASEGT. The CDR3: CAWGTGSRKYF.

The sample holds a few counts of this clone. The chain employs TRBV7-2 and TRBJ2-3; 9 nucleotides agree with TRBD2. The J segment lost 2 bases and the V segment lost 5 bases, leaving 5 bases of the junction unmatched. Germline CDR1 is SGHTA and CDR2 is FQGNSA. The CDR3 is made up of 15 amino acids. Here the CDR3 DNA reads TGTGCCAGCAGCCCACTAGCGGGTTACACAGATACGCAGTATTTT. Translating gives CASSPLAGYTDTQYF.

The chain employs TRBV11-1 and TRBJ2-3, with 9 bases that match TRBD2. This CDR3 region has 18 residues. Germline V gives CDR1 SGHAT, CDR2 FQDESV (reference sequence). Trimming took 2 bases from V and 2 from J; bases not matched to a gene: 11. CDR3: CASSLRKGGGRDTDTQYF. DNA for the CDR3: TGTGCCAGCAGCTTACGTAAGGGGGGCGGGAGGGACACAGATACGCAGTATTTT.

The chain links TRBV18 to TRBJ2-7; 13 bases agree with TRBD2. The germline CDR1 and CDR2 sequences are KGHSH and LQKENI. There are 15 residues in the CDR3. V lost 3 bases, J lost 4 bases, and 3 bases stayed unmatched. The CDR3 reads CASSPGLAGVYEQYF. Here the CDR3 DNA reads TGTGCCAGCTCACCCGGACTAGCGGGGGTTTACGAGCAGTACTTC.

The chain combines TRBV5-6 with TRBJ1-2; D not resolved. The CDR3 has 16 residues. Trimming took 0 bases from V and 4 from J, leaving 16 bases between them. The germline gives CDR1 SGHDT, CDR2 YYEEEE. Written as DNA, the CDR3 is TGTGCCAGCAGCTTGGTCGTTCAGGCCGAGATCTATGGCTACACCTTC. Encoded protein: CASSLVVQAEIYGYTF. Full variable domain (remainder filled in from reference TRBV5-6 and TRBJ1-2): DAGVTQSPTHLIKTRGQQVTLRCSPKSGHDTVSWYQQALGQGPQFIFQYYEEEERQRGNFPDRFSGHQFPNYSSELNVNALLLGDSALYLCASSLVVQAEIYGYTFGSGTRLTVV.

This clone was observed a few times. V and J are TRBV7-9 and TRBJ1-2; 7 bases map to TRBD1. This CDR3 region has 15 residues. From germline, CDR1 is SEHNR and CDR2 FQNEAQ (reference sequence). V gave up 0 bases and J gave up 8 bases; unmatched junction bases: 9. CDR3 nucleotides: TGTGCCAGCAGCTTAGCACGGTCGCAGGGACAGGGCTACACCTTC. It translates to CASSLARSQGQGYTF.

The gene calls are TRBV18 and TRBJ2-5; 13 bases match TRBD2. Germline V gives CDR1 KGHSH, CDR2 LQKENI. J was trimmed by 2 bases and V by 1 base; bases with no gene match: 7. The CDR3 runs 18 residues. CDR3 protein: CASSPLRTSGGIQETQYF. CDR3 DNA: TGTGCCAGCTCACCACTCCGGACTAGCGGGGGAATTCAAGAGACCCAGTACTTC.

This CDR3 reads CSVYRGGYGYTF. The DNA for the CDR3 is TGCAGCGTGTACAGGGGCGGCTATGGCTACACCTTC. The rearrangement links TRBV29-1 to TRBJ1-2; 7 bases are a match to TRBD1. The ends lost 6 bases at V and 4 bases at J; junction bases unmatched: 5. CDR3 length equals 12 residues. Germline CDR1 is SQVTM and CDR2 is ANQGSEA.

This clone was picked up a small number of times. The V gene is TRBV6-5, the J gene TRBJ2-1; possibly TRBD2 for D (5 bases). V was trimmed by 6 bases and J by 8 bases, leaving 17 bases between them. Per germline, CDR1 MNHEY and CDR2 SVGAGI. CDR3 length equals 14 residues. The CDR3 reads CASSSPTLVHEQFF. DNA of the CDR3: TGTGCCAGCAGCTCCCCAACACTAGTCCATGAGCAGTTCTTC.

The chain carries TRBV6-1 and TRBJ1-1; D is unresolved. Germline values: CDR1 MNHNS, CDR2 SASEGT. The length of the CDR3 is 13 residues. Between the trimmed V and J ends, which lost 1 base and 1 base, there was a span of 4 bases. The CDR3 here is CASSEGRNTEAFF. The CDR3 coding sequence is TGTGCCAGCAGTGAAGGCAGGAACACTGAAGCTTTCTTT.

V and J are TRBV30 and TRBJ2-5; 9 bases agree with TRBD1. V lost 3 bases to trimming and J lost 1 base; unmatched junction nucleotides: 3. Per the germline V gene, CDR1 is GTSNPN and CDR2 is SVGIG (reference sequence). The CDR3 totals 14 residues. The CDR3 reads CAWSVTGGQETQYF. DNA for the CDR3: TGTGCCTGGAGCGTGACAGGGGGCCAAGAGACCCAGTACTTC.

The chain employs TRBV7-2 and TRBJ1-4, with D possibly being TRBD1 (5 bases). The CDR3 consists of 14 residues. The V end was cut by 6 bases, the J end by 4 bases, with 12 bases between. The germline V gene encodes CDR1 SGHTA and CDR2 FQGNSA. CDR3 region: CASSFTGNNEKLFF. The CDR3 coding sequence is TGTGCCAGCAGTTTCACAGGAAATAATGAAAAACTGTTTTTT.

V and J are TRBV20-1 and TRBJ1-2; unclear D gene. This CDR3 has 11 amino acids. Germline V gives CDR1 DFQATT, CDR2 SNEGSKA (reference sequence). V was clipped by 5 bases and J by 4 bases, with 8 bases between them. CDR3 residues: CSAYTIYGYTF. The CDR3 DNA follows: TGCAGTGCTTACACAATCTATGGCTACACCTTC.

The rearrangement joins TRBV7-8 to TRBJ1-4; a weak D match, TRBD1 (6 bases). V was cut by 1 base and J by 4 bases, with 10 bases left in between. Looked up from germline, CDR1 is SGHVS and CDR2 is FQNEAQ. CDR3 length: 15 amino acids. The CDR3 DNA follows: TGTGCCAGCAGCTTAGTGGGGGCGTTTAATGAAAAACTGTTTTTT. Translated, it gives CASSLVGAFNEKLFF.

The V gene is TRBV30, the J gene TRBJ1-2; D is unresolved. The germline V and J ends were trimmed by 4 bases and 1 base, with 7 bases remaining between them. CDR3 size: 12 residues. Germline V gives CDR1 GTSNPN, CDR2 SVGIG (reference sequence). This chain's CDR3 is CAWTRHNYGYTF. CDR3 sequence (DNA): TGTGCCTGGACGAGGCATAACTATGGCTACACCTTC. The entire variable domain, with the rest obtained from reference TRBV30 and TRBJ1-2, is as follows: SQTIHQWPATLVQPVGSPLSLECTVEGTSNPNLYWYRQAAGRGLQLLFYSVGIGQISSEVPQNLSASRPQDRQFILSSKKLLLSDSGFYLCAWTRHNYGYTFGSGTRLTVV.

This clone was detected only a few times. The rearrangement uses TRBV5-1 and TRBJ2-5; D perhaps matches TRBD1 (5 bases). V lost 4 bases and J 5 bases, leaving 18 bases between the germline ends. This CDR3 is built from 15 residues. Per the germline V gene, CDR1 is SGHRS and CDR2 is YFSETQ. CDR3 sequence: CASSRTTVGSETQYF. CDR3 DNA sequence: TGCGCCAGCAGCCGTACGACAGTGGGGTCGGAGACCCAGTACTTC.

This clone came up a few times. V usage is TRBV19 and J usage is TRBJ2-7, with no clear D. Germline V lookup: CDR1 LNHDA, CDR2 SQIVND (reference sequence). CDR3 length: 13 residues. Deletions cut 5 bases from V and 6 bases from J, with 14 bases between. The chain's CDR3 is CASSSRSTVEQYF. The CDR3 coding sequence is TGTGCCAGTAGTTCGCGCTCTACCGTCGAGCAGTACTTC.

The chain has TRBV19 and TRBJ1-1; possibly TRBD1 for D (6 bases). The germline CDR1 and CDR2 sequences are LNHDA and SQIVND (reference sequence). V was clipped by 1 base and J by 5 bases, with 14 bases between them. The CDR3 totals 15 residues. In DNA, the CDR3 is TGTGCCAGTAGTATAGTAGGGGGGGCGTGGACTGAAGCTTTCTTT. Residues: CASSIVGGAWTEAFF. Using reference TRBV19 and TRBJ1-1 for the parts outside the CDR3, the full variable domain is DGGITQSPKYLFRKEGQNVTLSCEQNLNHDAMYWYRQDPGQGLRLIYYSQIVNDFQKGDIAEGYSVSREKKESFPLTVTSAQKNPTAFYLCASSIVGGAWTEAFFGQGTRLTVV.

With regard to this clone: At the DNA level, this CDR3 is encoded by other sequences in the same sample as well. The J gene is TRBJ1-4, the V gene TRBV9; tentative D call: TRBD1 (5 bases). There are 14 residues in the CDR3. Germline-derived CDR1 and CDR2 are SGDLS and YYNGEE. V lost 6 bases and J lost 0, with 9 bases in between. In nucleotides, the CDR3 is TGTGCCAGCACCGAAGGGGCAACTAATGAAAAACTGTTTTTT. Its translation is CASTEGATNEKLFF.

This sequence joins TRBV19 and TRBJ2-7, with a weak D call TRBD2 (5 bases). Between the trimmed V and J ends, which lost 3 bases and 1 base, there was a span of 13 bases. CDR1 LNHDA and CDR2 SQIVND come from the germline V gene (reference sequence). CDR3 length equals 15 residues. CDR3 DNA sequence: TGTGCCAGTAGTATTCGGGGATCAAGTTCCTACGAGCAGTACTTC. Amino acid sequence: CASSIRGSSSYEQYF.

A single count supports this clone. The gene calls are TRBV4-1 and TRBJ2-2; the match to TRBD2 covers 7 bases. J was trimmed by 1 base and V by 1 base; bases with no gene match: 6. Germline CDR1 MGHRA, CDR2 YSYEKL. The CDR3 runs to 17 residues. This chain's CDR3 is CASSQGQERGNTGELFF. Written as DNA, the CDR3 is TGCGCCAGCAGCCAAGGTCAGGAGCGGGGGAACACCGGGGAGCTGTTTTTT.

This clone was recorded a few times. V usage is TRBV2 and J usage is TRBJ2-5; D is uncertain. In germline, CDR1 is SNHLY, CDR2 FYNNEI. The CDR3 is 10 residues long. V shed 4 bases and J shed 7 bases, with 4 bases lying between them. CDR3 loop: CASSAGTQYF. CDR3 coding DNA: TGTGCCAGCAGTGCAGGGACCCAGTACTTC.

The CDR3 DNA reads as TGTGCCAGCAGTTACAGGGGACAGGCGGCCTACGAGCAGTACTTC. It translates to CASSYRGQAAYEQYF. The chain recombines TRBV6-5 with TRBJ2-7; 8 bases fit TRBD1. The CDR3 is made up of 15 amino acids. Per the germline V gene, CDR1 is MNHEY and CDR2 is SVGAGI. The V gene end was trimmed by 2 bases and the J gene end by 2 bases; junction bases not matched to a gene: 5.

The rearrangement links TRBV6-5 to TRBJ1-2; the match to TRBD1 covers 7 bases. Germline CDR1 is MNHEY and CDR2 is SVGAGI. The CDR3 loop spans 15 amino acids. Trimming removed 0 bases from V and 6 bases from J; junction bases left unmatched: 7. CDR3 sequence reads: CASSYSWGQPNGYTF. CDR3 nucleotides: TGTGCCAGCAGTTACTCCTGGGGACAGCCGAATGGCTACACCTTC.

This clone was detected only a few times. The chain is built from TRBV9 and TRBJ2-5, with D possibly matching TRBD2 (6 bases). This CDR3 region has 13 residues. V dropped 4 bases and J dropped 6 bases, with 13 bases sitting between them. Germline loops: CDR1 SGDLS, CDR2 YYNGEE. The CDR3 protein is CASSPPREKTQYF. As DNA, the CDR3 is TGTGCCAGCAGCCCGCCTCGGGAGAAGACCCAGTACTTC.

The V call is TRBV30, the J call TRBJ1-1; a weak D match, TRBD1 (6 bases). This CDR3 has 16 residues. The germline V gene has CDR1 GTSNPN and CDR2 SVGIG (reference sequence). Trimming left V 0 bases short and J 1 base short, with 15 bases between. This chain's CDR3 is CAWSVKVGHANTEAFF. The CDR3 DNA follows: TGTGCCTGGAGTGTAAAGGTGGGACATGCGAACACTGAAGCTTTCTTT.

J is TRBJ2-2 and V is TRBV7-8; D is possibly TRBD1 (5 bases). Germline assignment: CDR1 SGHVS and CDR2 FQNEAQ. This CDR3 has 16 residues. Between the trimmed V and J ends, which lost 1 base and 0 bases, there was a span of 9 bases. CDR3 loop: CASSLVVRANTGELFF. The CDR3 DNA sequence: TGTGCCAGCAGCTTAGTTGTCAGGGCGAACACCGGGGAGCTGTTTTTT.